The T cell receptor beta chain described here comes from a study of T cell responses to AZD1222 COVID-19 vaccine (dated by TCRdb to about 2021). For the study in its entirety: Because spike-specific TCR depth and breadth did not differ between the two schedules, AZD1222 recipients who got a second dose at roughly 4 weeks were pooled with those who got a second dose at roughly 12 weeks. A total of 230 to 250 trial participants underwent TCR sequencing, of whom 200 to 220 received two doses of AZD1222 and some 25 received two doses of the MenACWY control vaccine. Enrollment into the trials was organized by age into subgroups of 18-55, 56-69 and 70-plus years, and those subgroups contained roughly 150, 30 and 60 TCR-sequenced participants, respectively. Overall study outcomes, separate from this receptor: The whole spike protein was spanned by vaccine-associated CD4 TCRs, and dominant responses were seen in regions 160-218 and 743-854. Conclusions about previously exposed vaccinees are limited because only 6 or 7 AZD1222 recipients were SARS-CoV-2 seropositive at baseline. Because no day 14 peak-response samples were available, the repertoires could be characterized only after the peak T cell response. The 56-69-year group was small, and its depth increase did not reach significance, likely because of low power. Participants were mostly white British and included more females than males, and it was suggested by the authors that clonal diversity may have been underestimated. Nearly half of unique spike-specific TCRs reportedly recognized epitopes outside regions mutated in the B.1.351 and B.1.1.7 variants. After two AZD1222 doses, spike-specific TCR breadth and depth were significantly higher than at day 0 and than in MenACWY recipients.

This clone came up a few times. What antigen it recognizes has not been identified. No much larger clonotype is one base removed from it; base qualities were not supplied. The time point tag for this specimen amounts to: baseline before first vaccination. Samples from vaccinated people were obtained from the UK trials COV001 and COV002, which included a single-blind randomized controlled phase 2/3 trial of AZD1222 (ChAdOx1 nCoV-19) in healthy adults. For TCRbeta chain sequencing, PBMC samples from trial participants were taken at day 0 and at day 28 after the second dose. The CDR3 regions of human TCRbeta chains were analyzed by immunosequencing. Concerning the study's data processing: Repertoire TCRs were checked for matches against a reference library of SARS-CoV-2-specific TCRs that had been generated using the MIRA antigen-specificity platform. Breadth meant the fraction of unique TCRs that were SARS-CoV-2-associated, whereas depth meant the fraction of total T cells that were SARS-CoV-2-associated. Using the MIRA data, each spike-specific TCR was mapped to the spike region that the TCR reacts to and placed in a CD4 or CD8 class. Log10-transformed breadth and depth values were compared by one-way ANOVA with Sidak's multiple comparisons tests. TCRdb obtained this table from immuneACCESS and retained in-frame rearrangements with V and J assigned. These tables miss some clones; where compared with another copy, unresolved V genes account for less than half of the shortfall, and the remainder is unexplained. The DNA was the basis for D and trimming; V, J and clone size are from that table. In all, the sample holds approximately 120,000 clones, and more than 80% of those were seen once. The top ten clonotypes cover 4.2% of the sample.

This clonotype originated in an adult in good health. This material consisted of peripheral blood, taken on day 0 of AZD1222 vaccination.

The CDR3 corresponds to CASSPQNEQYF. The base sequence is TGTGCCAGCAGCCCACAGAACGAGCAGTACTTC. The chain was built from TRBV11-2 and TRBJ2-7; the D gene lacks a confident call. From the cysteine up to the phenylalanine, the CDR3 has a length of 11 residues. The read is trimmed to its CDR3 DNA, 33 bases read in frame from base 1. Trimming removed 5 bases from V and 5 bases from J, leaving 7 bases between the germline ends. The germline V gene yields SGHAT for CDR1 and FQNNGV for CDR2.